A selection of T cell receptor beta chains follows, all from one sample in a study of cytomegalovirus exposure and HLA in healthy donors. Sequencing was performed with immunoSEQ multiplex PCR; in TCRdb, only in-frame clones are kept and a portion is missing. Of nearly 300,000 clones in the sample, more than 80% were seen once. The sequenced material came from PBMCs. Receptors originate from a man in his forties or fifties in good health and CMV-seropositive. CDR3s include the opening cysteine and the closing phenylalanine or tryptophan. The D gene is left open where the match is weak. Clone size is given for some rows only: seen once, a few or many times, or a class if the clone is expanded.

j_call: TRBJ2-5
v_call: TRBV4-2
d_call: TRBD2
clone_size: NA
cdr3_aa: CASSQDPIGTSGTRGEAQYF
cdr3_nt: TGTGCCAGCAGCCAAGATCCAATCGGGACTAGCGGGACCAGGGGGGAGGCCCAGTACTTC

j_call: TRBJ2-2
v_call: TRBV19
d_call: NA
clone_size: once
cdr3_aa: CASEWWSGNTGELFF
cdr3_nt: TGTGCCAGCGAATGGTGGTCAGGGAACACCGGGGAGCTGTTTTTT

j_call: TRBJ2-7
v_call: TRBV27
d_call: TRBD1
clone_size: NA
cdr3_aa: CASSSTDRAGYEQYF
cdr3_nt: TGTGCCAGCAGTTCCACGGACAGGGCGGGATACGAGCAGTACTTC

j_call: TRBJ1-1
v_call: TRBV19
d_call: NA
clone_size: NA
cdr3_aa: CASSNGGLGEAFF
cdr3_nt: TGTGCCAGTAGTAATGGGGGCCTCGGTGAAGCTTTCTTT

j_call: TRBJ2-2
v_call: TRBV13
d_call: NA
clone_size: NA
cdr3_aa: CGTTGLNTGELFF
cdr3_nt: TGCGGCACGACAGGCTTGAACACCGGGGAGCTGTTTTTT

j_call: TRBJ2-7
v_call: TRBV2
d_call: TRBD2
clone_size: NA
cdr3_aa: CATPGREEQYF
cdr3_nt: TGTGCCACCCCTGGGAGGGAAGAGCAGTACTTC

j_call: TRBJ2-2
v_call: TRBV9
d_call: TRBD2
clone_size: NA
cdr3_aa: CASSVVIGRDTGELFF
cdr3_nt: TGTGCCAGCAGCGTAGTAATTGGGAGGGACACCGGGGAGCTGTTTTTT

j_call: TRBJ1-2
v_call: TRBV19
d_call: NA
clone_size: NA
cdr3_aa: CASSTYSNYGYTF
cdr3_nt: TGTGCCAGTAGTACCTACTCTAACTATGGCTACACCTTC

j_call: TRBJ1-1
v_call: TRBV19
d_call: NA
clone_size: NA
cdr3_aa: CATSTGVGTEAFF
cdr3_nt: TGTGCCACTTCGACCGGGGTGGGGACTGAAGCTTTCTTT

j_call: TRBJ2-2
v_call: TRBV5-5
d_call: NA
clone_size: NA
cdr3_aa: CASSLGTKNTGELFF
cdr3_nt: TGTGCCAGCAGCCTCGGGACAAAGAACACCGGGGAGCTGTTTTTT

j_call: TRBJ2-5
v_call: TRBV7-2
d_call: NA
clone_size: NA
cdr3_aa: CASSRSVGAETQYF
cdr3_nt: TGTGCCAGCAGCCGTTCCGTGGGGGCAGAGACCCAGTACTTC

j_call: TRBJ1-2
v_call: TRBV28
d_call: TRBD1
clone_size: NA
cdr3_aa: CASSPPGTGGFYGYTF
cdr3_nt: TGTGCCAGCAGTCCTCCCGGGACAGGGGGTTTCTATGGCTACACCTTC

j_call: TRBJ2-7
v_call: TRBV2
d_call: TRBD2
clone_size: once
cdr3_aa: CASVEGASGSYEQYF
cdr3_nt: TGTGCCAGCGTCGAAGGGGCTAGCGGGAGTTACGAGCAGTACTTC

j_call: TRBJ2-3
v_call: TRBV27
d_call: TRBD1
clone_size: NA
cdr3_aa: CASSLSTGPTDTQYF
cdr3_nt: TGTGCCAGCAGTTTATCGACAGGGCCCACAGATACGCAGTATTTT

j_call: TRBJ2-5
v_call: TRBV7-8
d_call: NA
clone_size: NA
cdr3_aa: CASSPQGTETQYF
cdr3_nt: TGTGCCAGCAGTCCACAGGGCACGGAGACCCAGTACTTC

j_call: TRBJ1-6
v_call: TRBV5-1
d_call: TRBD1
clone_size: NA
cdr3_aa: CASRAGTGDNSPLHF
cdr3_nt: TGCGCCAGCAGGGCCGGGACAGGGGATAATTCACCCCTCCACTTT

j_call: TRBJ2-3
v_call: TRBV7-2
d_call: NA
clone_size: NA
cdr3_aa: CASSTRPSFGRVDTQYF
cdr3_nt: TGTGCCAGCAGCACACGACCGTCCTTCGGGCGGGTTGATACGCAGTATTTT

j_call: TRBJ2-5
v_call: TRBV30
d_call: NA
clone_size: NA
cdr3_aa: CAWSRREETQYF
cdr3_nt: TGTGCCTGGAGTAGGAGGGAAGAGACCCAGTACTTC

j_call: TRBJ1-2
v_call: TRBV7-9
d_call: TRBD1
clone_size: once
cdr3_aa: CASSFDREGYTF
cdr3_nt: TGTGCCAGCAGCTTTGACAGGGAGGGCTACACCTTC

j_call: TRBJ1-4
v_call: TRBV6-6
d_call: NA
clone_size: NA
cdr3_aa: CASSASGEKLFF
cdr3_nt: TGTGCCAGCAGTGCTTCAGGAGAAAAACTGTTTTTT

j_call: TRBJ2-1
v_call: TRBV5-4
d_call: NA
clone_size: NA
cdr3_aa: CASSTPTDRGEQFF
cdr3_nt: TGTGCCAGCAGCACGCCGACAGACCGAGGTGAGCAGTTCTTC

j_call: TRBJ2-5
v_call: TRBV11-2
d_call: NA
clone_size: NA
cdr3_aa: CASSLVLVAEETQYF
cdr3_nt: TGTGCCAGCAGCTTAGTTCTGGTAGCGGAAGAGACCCAGTACTTC

j_call: TRBJ2-1
v_call: TRBV7-3
d_call: NA
clone_size: NA
cdr3_aa: CASSPVPGVSEQFF
cdr3_nt: TGTGCCAGCAGCCCCGTCCCCGGGGTAAGTGAGCAGTTCTTC

j_call: TRBJ1-1
v_call: TRBV5-6
d_call: NA
clone_size: NA
cdr3_aa: CASSLVGGGRNTEAFF
cdr3_nt: TGTGCCAGCAGCTTGGTGGGTGGGGGCAGGAACACTGAAGCTTTCTTT

j_call: TRBJ1-5
v_call: TRBV2
d_call: TRBD1
clone_size: NA
cdr3_aa: CASTVGQGGSQPQHF
cdr3_nt: TGTGCCAGCACCGTAGGGCAGGGGGGCTCCCAGCCCCAGCATTTT

j_call: TRBJ2-3
v_call: TRBV5-1
d_call: NA
clone_size: NA
cdr3_aa: CASSLGDATDTQYF
cdr3_nt: TGCGCCAGCAGCCTAGGGGATGCCACAGATACGCAGTATTTT

j_call: TRBJ2-3
v_call: TRBV7-8
d_call: NA
clone_size: NA
cdr3_aa: CASSPSEGGRSDTQYF
cdr3_nt: TGTGCCAGCAGCCCCTCCGAGGGGGGGAGGTCAGATACGCAGTATTTT

j_call: TRBJ1-5
v_call: TRBV19
d_call: TRBD1
clone_size: NA
cdr3_aa: CASSFNRGPGQPQHF
cdr3_nt: TGTGCCAGTAGTTTCAACAGGGGCCCAGGTCAGCCCCAGCATTTT

j_call: TRBJ2-1
v_call: TRBV27
d_call: TRBD2
clone_size: NA
cdr3_aa: CASSQPGTSNEQFF
cdr3_nt: TGTGCCAGCAGTCAACCCGGGACTAGCAATGAGCAGTTCTTC